This T cell receptor beta chain was retrieved from a study of OX40 agonist ivuxolimab in advanced cancers. About this clone: The antigen remains unidentified.

Germline loops: CDR1 SEHNR, CDR2 FQNEAQ (reference sequence). The V and J ends lost 6 bases and 0 bases, in that order; junction bases with no gene match: 7. The CDR3 contains 18 residues. Whole-study results and caveats: Certain nonresponders additionally had low normalized T-cell clonal expansion.

Data came from immunoSEQ multiplex PCR; TCRdb stores just in-frame clones and leaves some out. Of 40,000 or so clones detected, around four fifths appear once; the ten largest clones hold approximately 16%. The J gene is TRBJ2-3, the V gene TRBV7-9; 15 positions agree with TRBD2. The specimen was CD4+ or CD8+ T cells sorted from blood, collected in a trial of the OX40 agonist ivuxolimab. The clonotype was recovered from an adult with an advanced solid tumor such as melanoma, head and neck, liver or kidney cancer. The CDR3: CASRGLAGGSASTDTQYF. The CDR3 nucleotides read TGTGCCAGCAGGGGACTAGCGGGGGGTAGTGCTAGCACAGATACGCAGTATTTT.